This T cell receptor beta chain was documented in a study of blood T cell repertoires in COVID-19. The wider study: COVID-19 samples from acute and convalescent phases originated in the United States, Italy and Spain. Sources were T cells, B-cell-depleted T cells, or PBMCs; the material itself was cDNA or gDNA.

Source study methods: Nucleated cell counts were estimated from reference gene primer amplification. Assay: immunoSEQ multiplex PCR; the TCRdb copy retains only in-frame clones and omits some. That table gives V, J and clone size, and the DNA gave D and trimming. Here the sample spans over 600,000 clones, more than 80% being singletons. Germline lookup yields CDR1 MRHNA and CDR2 SNTAGT. CDR3 length equals 16 residues. V was cut by 0 bases and J by 0 bases, with 6 bases left in between. The chain recombines TRBV6-4 with TRBJ2-6; a possible D gene is TRBD2 (6 bases). The source of this sequence is a woman between 18 and 30 years old with acute or convalescent COVID-19. Sequenced input: peripheral blood. CDR3 amino acids: CASSDSAGSGANVLTF. The DNA for the CDR3 is TGTGCCAGCAGTGACTCAGCGGGCTCTGGGGCCAACGTCCTGACTTTC.